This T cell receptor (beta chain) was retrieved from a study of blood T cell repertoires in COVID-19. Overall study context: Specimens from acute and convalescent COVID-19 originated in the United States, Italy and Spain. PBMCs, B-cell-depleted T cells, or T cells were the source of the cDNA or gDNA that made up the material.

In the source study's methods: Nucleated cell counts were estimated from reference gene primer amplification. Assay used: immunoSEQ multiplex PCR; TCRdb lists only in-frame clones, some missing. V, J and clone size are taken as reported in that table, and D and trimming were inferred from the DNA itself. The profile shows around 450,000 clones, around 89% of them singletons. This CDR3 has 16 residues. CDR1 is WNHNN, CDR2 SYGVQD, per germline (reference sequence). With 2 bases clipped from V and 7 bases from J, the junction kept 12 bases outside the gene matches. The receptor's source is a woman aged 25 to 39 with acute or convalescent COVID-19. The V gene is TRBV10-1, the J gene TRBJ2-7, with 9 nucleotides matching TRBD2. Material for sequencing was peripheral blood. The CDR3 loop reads CASSEAGLAGRGEQYF. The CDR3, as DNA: TGCGCCAGCAGTGAGGCCGGCCTAGCGGGGCGCGGGGAGCAGTACTTC.